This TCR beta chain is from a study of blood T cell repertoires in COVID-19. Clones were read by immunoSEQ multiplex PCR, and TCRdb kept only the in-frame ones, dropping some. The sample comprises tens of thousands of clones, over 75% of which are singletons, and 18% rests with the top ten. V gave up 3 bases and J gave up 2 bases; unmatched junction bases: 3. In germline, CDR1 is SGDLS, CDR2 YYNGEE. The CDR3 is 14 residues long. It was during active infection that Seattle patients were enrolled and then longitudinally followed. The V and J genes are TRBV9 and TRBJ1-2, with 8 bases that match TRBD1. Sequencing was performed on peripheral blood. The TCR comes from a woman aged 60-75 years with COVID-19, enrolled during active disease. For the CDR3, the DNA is TGTGCCAGCAGCGGGGCAGGGGGCAACTATGGCTACACCTTC. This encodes CASSGAGGNYGYTF. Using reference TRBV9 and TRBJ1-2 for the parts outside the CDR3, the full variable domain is DSGVTQTPKHLITATGQRVTLRCSPRSGDLSVYWYQQSLDQGLQFLIQYYNGEERAKGNILERFSAQQFPDLHSELNLSSLELGDSALYFCASSGAGGNYGYTFGSGTRLTVV.